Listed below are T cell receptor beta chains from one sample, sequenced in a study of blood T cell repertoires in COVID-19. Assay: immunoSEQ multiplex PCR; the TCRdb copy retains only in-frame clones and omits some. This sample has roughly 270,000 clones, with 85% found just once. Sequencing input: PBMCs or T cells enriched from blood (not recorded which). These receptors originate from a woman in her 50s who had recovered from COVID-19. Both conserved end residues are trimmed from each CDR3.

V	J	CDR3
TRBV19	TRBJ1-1	ASSIGGSEAF
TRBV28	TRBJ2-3	ASSPPTGLTDTQY
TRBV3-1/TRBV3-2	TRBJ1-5	ASSQVGGQGPQH
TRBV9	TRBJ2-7	ASSAGDRGSYEQY
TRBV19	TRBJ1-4	ASSVTGGAGANEKLF
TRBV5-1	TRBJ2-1	ASSPLGSSNNEQF
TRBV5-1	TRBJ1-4	ASSLKGADEKLF
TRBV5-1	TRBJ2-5	ASSPGATGETQY
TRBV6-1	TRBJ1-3	ASSERSASGRRRNTIY
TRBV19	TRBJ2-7	ASSPFSGGAQEQY
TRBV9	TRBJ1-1	ASSPRGQYDTEAF
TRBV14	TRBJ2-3	ASSQDVAWSTDTQY
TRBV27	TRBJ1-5	ASSFGGYGNQPQH
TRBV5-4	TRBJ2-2	ASSLDNANTGELF
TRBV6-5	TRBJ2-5	ASSAGSPETQY
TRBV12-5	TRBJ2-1	ASGPQVGQYNEQF
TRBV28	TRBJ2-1	ASRVTGKSSYNEQF
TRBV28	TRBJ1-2	ASSLAPQGARYGYT
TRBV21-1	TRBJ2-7	ASSKAQNRLAPHFYEQY
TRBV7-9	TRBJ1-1	ASSFQEEAF
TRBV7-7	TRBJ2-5	ASSLGVGDGGTQY
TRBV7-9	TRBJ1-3	ASSLGAGASGNTIY
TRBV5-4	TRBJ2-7	ASSWYSGGDYEQY
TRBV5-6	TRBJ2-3	ASRLPAAGDTQY
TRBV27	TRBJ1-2	ASRYRDNYGYT
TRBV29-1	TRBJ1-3	SGQRGSGNTIY
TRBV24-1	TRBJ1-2	ATSDRHAGTFYGYT
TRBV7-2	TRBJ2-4	ASSYRAGVTKNIQY
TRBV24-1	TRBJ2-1	ATSDGLAGPYNEQF
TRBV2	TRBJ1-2	ASSEVTGHYGYT
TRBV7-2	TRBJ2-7	ASSLSRNAYEQY
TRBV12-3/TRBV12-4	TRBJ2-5	ASSAGAQETQY
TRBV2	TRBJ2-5	ATRLDRGYQETQY
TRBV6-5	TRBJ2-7	ASSSTYEQY
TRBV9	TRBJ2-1	ASSTGTSGVREF
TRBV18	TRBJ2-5	ASSPPRETQY
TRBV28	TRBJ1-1	ASSLKHRGTEAF
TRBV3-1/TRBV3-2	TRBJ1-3	ASSQDSSGAGNTIY
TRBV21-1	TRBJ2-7	ASSMDRAREQY
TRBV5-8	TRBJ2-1	ASSLQGGFYNEQF
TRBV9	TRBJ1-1	ASSVAFQGTEAF